One and the same sample provided the 10 T cell receptor beta chains below, sequenced in a study of Tregs in tolerant kidney transplant recipients. Assay used: immunoSEQ multiplex PCR; TCRdb lists only in-frame clones, some missing. The record lists over 14,000 clones, of which the ten most abundant hold roughly 3.8%. Mixed chimerism was transient after nonmyeloablative marrow transplants from related graft donors. The sequenced sample was CD4+ T cells from blood (PBMCs), obtained 12 months after the transplant. These receptor sequences come from a human patient who received a combined kidney and bone marrow transplant. These T cells may partly come from the graft donor.

As to this clone: The missing CDR3 end, 3 residues past where the read stops, is filled in from the germline J gene. The gene calls are TRBV7-2 and TRBJ2-1; 8 nucleotides align to TRBD1. V gave up 3 bases and J gave up 5 bases; unmatched junction bases: 3. In germline, CDR1 is SGHTA, CDR2 FQGNSA. This CDR3 comprises 14 residues. This chain's CDR3 is CASSFDRGNNEQFF. The sequenced CDR3 bases are TGTGCCAGCAGCTTTGACAGGGGAAACAATGAG.

For this clone: With the read ending 3 residues before the CDR3 end, the germline J gene is used to fill in that end. The genes are TRBV9 and TRBJ1-6; possibly TRBD1 for D (5 bases). The CDR3 consists of 14 residues. Between the trimmed V and J ends, which lost 2 bases and 9 bases, there was a span of 12 bases. The germline V gene encodes CDR1 SGDLS and CDR2 YYNGEE. The CDR3 bases that were read are TGTGCCAGCAGCGTGACGGACATTAGTTCACCC. This codes for CASSVTDISSP. The full CDR3 sequence reads CASSVTDISSPLHF.

Concerning this clone: The read stops 3 residues short of the end of the CDR3; the missing end is completed from the germline J gene. The chain recombines TRBV18 with TRBJ1-3; possible D gene TRBD1, 6 bases. V was trimmed by 4 bases and J by 2 bases, leaving 18 bases between them. Germline V CDR1 and CDR2: KGHSH, LQKENI. The CDR3 spans 17 residues. The sequenced part of the CDR3 DNA is TGTGCCAGCTCACAGAACTGGGTCGGGACAACTGGAAACACC. Amino acids: CASSQNWVGTTGNT. The entire CDR3 sequence reads CASSQNWVGTTGNTIYF.

This clone is called medium-sized based on its frequency. The read ends 3 residues shy of where the CDR3 ends; the end is completed using the germline J gene. The chain combines TRBV5-4 with TRBJ2-1; D remains ambiguous. The V end lost 0 bases, the J end lost 0 bases, and 7 bases lay between the germline ends. Germline CDR1 and CDR2: SGHNT and YYREEE (reference sequence). The CDR3 sequence is 15 residues long. CDR3 DNA (partial): TGTGCCAGCAGCTTGGGGGCGAGCTCCTACAATGAG. Translating it yields CASSLGASSYNE. The complete CDR3 reads CASSLGASSYNEQFF.

A word on this clone: The CDR3 goes on 3 residues after the read ends, and that part is filled in from the germline J gene. This sequence joins TRBV5-1 and TRBJ1-4, with unresolved D. Germline V lookup: CDR1 SGHRS, CDR2 YFSETQ. V lost 4 bases and J 8 bases, leaving 12 bases between the germline ends. The CDR3 contains 13 residues. This CDR3 reads CASSIRPAEKLFF. Partial CDR3 DNA: TGCGCCAGCAGCATTCGGCCAGCGGAAAAA. Drawing the rest from reference TRBV5-1 and TRBJ1-4, the complete variable domain is KAGVTQTPRYLIKTRGQQVTLSCSPISGHRSVSWYQQTPGQGLQFLFEYFSETQRNKGNFPGRFSGRQFSNSRSEMNVSTLELGDSALYLCASSIRPAEKLFFGSGTQLSVL.

In regard to this clone: Read data end 3 residues before the CDR3 end; the end is taken from the germline J gene. The chain recombines TRBV2 with TRBJ2-2; TRBD2 matches at 10 bases. This CDR3 region has 18 residues. The germline CDR1 and CDR2 sequences are SNHLY and FYNNEI. V lost 3 bases, J lost 1 base, and 8 bases stayed unmatched. The CDR3 sequence: CASSEGAGGWGNTGELFF. The sequenced part of the CDR3 DNA is TGTGCCAGCAGTGAGGGAGCGGGAGGGTGGGGGAACACCGGGGAG. Full variable domain (outside the CDR3, taken from reference TRBV2 and TRBJ2-2): EPEVTQTPSHQVTQMGQEVILRCVPISNHLYFYWYRQILGQKVEFLVSFYNNEISEKSEIFDDQFSVERPDGSNFTLKIRSTKLEDSAMYFCASSEGAGGWGNTGELFFGEGSRLTVL.

CDR3 sequence reads: CASSFLTVNTEAFF. The CDR3 bases that were read are TGTGCCAGCAGTTTCTTGACAGTGAACACTGAA. The rearrangement uses TRBV12-3 or TRBV12-4 and TRBJ1-1; D possibly corresponds to TRBD1 (5 bases). The CDR3 extends 3 residues past the end of the read, so its final part is completed from the germline J gene. This CDR3 spans 14 amino acids. The germline V and J ends were trimmed by 3 bases and 0 bases, with 8 bases remaining between them.

About this clone: The read terminates 3 residues before the CDR3 end, so the remaining end is supplied by the germline J gene. This chain joins TRBV19 and TRBJ2-7; D unclear. Germline CDR1 and CDR2: LNHDA and SQIVND (reference sequence). Deletions cut 3 bases from V and 1 base from J, with 7 bases between. This CDR3 contains 13 residues. CDR3 bases read: TGTGCCAGTAGTATCTCACAGTCCTACGAG. Amino acid sequence: CASSISQSYE. The entire CDR3 reads CASSISQSYEQYF.

This clone ranks as medium-sized (0.01 to 0.1%) in terms of frequency. The read finishes 3 residues shy of the CDR3 end, and the germline J gene is used to complete it. The chain has TRBV5-1 and TRBJ1-2, with D perhaps TRBD1 (5 bases). This CDR3 is built from 14 residues. V lost 4 bases and J 6 bases, leaving 16 bases between the germline ends. Per the germline V gene, CDR1 is SGHRS and CDR2 is YFSETQ. The CDR3 protein is CASSKLTASHGYTF. The covered CDR3 bases are TGCGCCAGCAGCAAACTGACAGCGTCCCATGGC.

The CDR3 sequence is CASSESGLAGVGATGELFF. The DNA read from the CDR3 is TGTGCCAGCAGTGAATCAGGACTAGCGGGAGTTGGGGCCACCGGGGAG. This chain uses TRBV2 with TRBJ2-2; 13 bases are a match to TRBD2. The CDR3 goes on 3 residues after the read ends, and that part is filled in from the germline J gene. This CDR3 spans 19 amino acids. Germline CDR1 and CDR2: SNHLY and FYNNEI. With 2 bases clipped from V and 4 bases from J, the junction kept 10 bases outside the gene matches.